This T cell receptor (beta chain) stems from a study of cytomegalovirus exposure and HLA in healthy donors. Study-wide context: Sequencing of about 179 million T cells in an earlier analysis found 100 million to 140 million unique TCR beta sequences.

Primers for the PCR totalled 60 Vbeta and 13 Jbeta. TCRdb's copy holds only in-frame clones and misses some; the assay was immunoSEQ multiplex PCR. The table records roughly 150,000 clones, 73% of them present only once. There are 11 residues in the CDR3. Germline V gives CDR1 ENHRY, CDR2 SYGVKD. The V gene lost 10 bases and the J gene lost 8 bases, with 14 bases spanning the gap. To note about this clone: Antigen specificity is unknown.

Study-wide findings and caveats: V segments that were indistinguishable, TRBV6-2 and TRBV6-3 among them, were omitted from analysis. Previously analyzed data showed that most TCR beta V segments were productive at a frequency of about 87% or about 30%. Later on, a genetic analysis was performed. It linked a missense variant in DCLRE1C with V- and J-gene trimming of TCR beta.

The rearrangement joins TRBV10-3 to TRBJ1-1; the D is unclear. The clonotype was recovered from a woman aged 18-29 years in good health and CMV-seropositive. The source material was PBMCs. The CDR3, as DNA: TGTGCCACCTGGACGGCGGGGGAAGCTTTCTTT. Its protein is CATWTAGEAFF.